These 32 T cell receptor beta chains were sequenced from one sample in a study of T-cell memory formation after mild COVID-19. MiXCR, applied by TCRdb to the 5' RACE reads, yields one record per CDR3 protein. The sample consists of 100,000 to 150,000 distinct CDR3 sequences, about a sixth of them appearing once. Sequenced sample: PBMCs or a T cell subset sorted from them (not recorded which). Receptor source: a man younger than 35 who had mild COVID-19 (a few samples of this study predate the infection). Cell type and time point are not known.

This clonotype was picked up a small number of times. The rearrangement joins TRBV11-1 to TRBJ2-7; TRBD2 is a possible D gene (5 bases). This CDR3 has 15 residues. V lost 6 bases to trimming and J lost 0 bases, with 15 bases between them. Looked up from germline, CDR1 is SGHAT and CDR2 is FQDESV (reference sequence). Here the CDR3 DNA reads TGTGCCAGCAGTCCGGTCGACCGGGGCTCCTACGAGCAGTACTTC. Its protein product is CASSPVDRGSYEQYF.

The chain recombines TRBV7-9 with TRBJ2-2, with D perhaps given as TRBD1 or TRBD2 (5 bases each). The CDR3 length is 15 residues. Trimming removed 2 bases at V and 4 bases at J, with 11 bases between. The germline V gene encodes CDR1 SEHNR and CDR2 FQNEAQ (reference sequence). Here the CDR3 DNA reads TGTGCCAGCAGCTTACGAGGGGCTAGCACCGGGGAGCTGTTTTTT. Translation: CASSLRGASTGELFF.

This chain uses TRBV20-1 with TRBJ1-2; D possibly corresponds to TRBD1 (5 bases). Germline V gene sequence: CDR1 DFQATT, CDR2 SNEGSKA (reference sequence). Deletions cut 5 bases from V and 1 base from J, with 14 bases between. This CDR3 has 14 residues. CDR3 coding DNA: TGCAGTGCTCCAAGCGGGACGGTTAACTATGGCTACACCTTC. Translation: CSAPSGTVNYGYTF.

The CDR3 here is CASSLTSGGFQETQYF. CDR3 coding DNA: TGTGCCAGCAGCTTAACTAGCGGTGGGTTCCAAGAGACCCAGTACTTC. The chain uses TRBV7-2 and TRBJ2-5; 8 nucleotides agree with TRBD2. Germline CDR1 reads SGHTA; CDR2 reads FQGNSA. J gave up 1 base and V 2 bases, and 6 bases lay outside the gene matches. CDR3 length: 16 amino acids.

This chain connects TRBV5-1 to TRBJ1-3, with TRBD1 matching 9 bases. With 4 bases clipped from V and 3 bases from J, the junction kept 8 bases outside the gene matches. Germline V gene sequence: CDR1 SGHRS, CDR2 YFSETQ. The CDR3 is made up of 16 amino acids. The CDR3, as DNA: TGCGCCAGCAGCGAGACAGGGGGAGAATTTGGAAACACCATATATTTT. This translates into CASSETGGEFGNTIYF.

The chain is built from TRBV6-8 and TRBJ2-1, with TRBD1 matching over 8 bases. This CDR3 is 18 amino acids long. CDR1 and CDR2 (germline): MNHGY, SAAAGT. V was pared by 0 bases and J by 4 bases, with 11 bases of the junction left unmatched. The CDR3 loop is CASSYSIVRTGIYNEQFF. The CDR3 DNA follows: TGTGCCAGCAGTTACTCGATCGTCCGGACAGGGATTTACAATGAGCAGTTCTTC.

The CDR3 DNA reads TGTGCCAGCAGCCAAGATCTAGCGGGGGATTACGAGCAGTACTTC. Its translation is CASSQDLAGDYEQYF. The J gene is TRBJ2-7, the V gene TRBV4-2; 10 nucleotides agree with TRBD2. V lost 0 bases, J lost 4 bases, and 3 bases stayed unmatched. Germline V gives CDR1 LGHNA, CDR2 YNFKEQ. This CDR3 contains 15 residues.

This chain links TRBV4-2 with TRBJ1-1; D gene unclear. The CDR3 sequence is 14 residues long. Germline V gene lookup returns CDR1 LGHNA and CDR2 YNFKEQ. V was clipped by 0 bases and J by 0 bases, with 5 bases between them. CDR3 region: CASSQDRMNTEAFF. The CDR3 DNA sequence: TGTGCCAGCAGCCAAGACAGGATGAACACTGAAGCTTTCTTT.

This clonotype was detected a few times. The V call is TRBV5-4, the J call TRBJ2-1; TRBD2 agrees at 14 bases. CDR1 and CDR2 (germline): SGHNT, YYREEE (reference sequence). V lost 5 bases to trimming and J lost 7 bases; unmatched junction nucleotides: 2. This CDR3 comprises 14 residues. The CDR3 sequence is CASSRTSGGNEQFF. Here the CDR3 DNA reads TGTGCCAGCAGTCGGACTAGCGGGGGGAATGAGCAGTTCTTC.

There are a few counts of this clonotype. The chain's CDR3 is CASHRGPNTEAFF. The CDR3 coding sequence is TGTGCCAGCCACAGGGGACCGAACACTGAAGCTTTCTTT. The chain has TRBV12-3 or TRBV12-4 and TRBJ1-1, with 7 bases that match TRBD1. The J segment lost 1 base and the V segment lost 8 bases, leaving 4 bases of the junction unmatched. The CDR3 runs to 13 residues.

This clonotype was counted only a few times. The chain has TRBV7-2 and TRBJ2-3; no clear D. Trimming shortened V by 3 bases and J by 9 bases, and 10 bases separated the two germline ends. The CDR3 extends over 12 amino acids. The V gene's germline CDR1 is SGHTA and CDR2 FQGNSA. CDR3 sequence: CASSFFLDTQYF. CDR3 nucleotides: TGTGCCAGCAGCTTCTTTCTCGACACGCAGTATTTT.

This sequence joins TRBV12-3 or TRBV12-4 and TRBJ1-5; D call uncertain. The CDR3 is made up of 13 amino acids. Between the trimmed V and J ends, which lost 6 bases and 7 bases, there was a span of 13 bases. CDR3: CASSPGGYQPQHF. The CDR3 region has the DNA TGTGCCAGCAGCCCTGGAGGGTACCAGCCCCAGCATTTT.

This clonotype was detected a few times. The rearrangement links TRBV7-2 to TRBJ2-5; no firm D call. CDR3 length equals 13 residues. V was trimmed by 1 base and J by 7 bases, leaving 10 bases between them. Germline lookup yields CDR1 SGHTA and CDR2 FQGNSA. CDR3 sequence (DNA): TGTGCCAGCAGCTTAGTAGGGTCGGGGACCCAGTACTTC. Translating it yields CASSLVGSGTQYF.

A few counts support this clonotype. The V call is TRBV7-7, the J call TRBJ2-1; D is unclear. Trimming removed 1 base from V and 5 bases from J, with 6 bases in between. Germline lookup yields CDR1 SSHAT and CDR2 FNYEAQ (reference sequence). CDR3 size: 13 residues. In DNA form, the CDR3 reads TGTGCCAGCAGCTTAGGACGGCACAATGAGCAGTTCTTC. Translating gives CASSLGRHNEQFF.

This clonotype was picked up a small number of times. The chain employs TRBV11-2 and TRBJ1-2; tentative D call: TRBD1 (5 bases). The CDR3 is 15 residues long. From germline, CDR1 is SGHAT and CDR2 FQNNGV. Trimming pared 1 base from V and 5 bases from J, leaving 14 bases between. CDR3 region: CASSLVFRGRYGYTF. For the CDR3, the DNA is TGTGCCAGCAGCTTAGTGTTTCGGGGGAGATATGGCTACACCTTC.

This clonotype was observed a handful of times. CDR3 in amino acids: CSARAGSVNTEAFF. As DNA, the CDR3 is TGCAGTGCTAGAGCAGGGAGCGTGAACACTGAAGCTTTCTTT. This chain connects TRBV20-1 to TRBJ1-1; D might be TRBD1 (5 bases). CDR1 and CDR2 from the germline V gene are DFQATT and SNEGSKA (reference sequence). The CDR3 loop spans 14 amino acids. The germline V and J ends were trimmed by 1 base and 0 bases, with 9 bases remaining between them.

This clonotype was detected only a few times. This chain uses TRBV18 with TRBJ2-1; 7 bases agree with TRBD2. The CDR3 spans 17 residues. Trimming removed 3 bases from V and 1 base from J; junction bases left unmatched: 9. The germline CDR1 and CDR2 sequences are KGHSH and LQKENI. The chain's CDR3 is CASSPRGSGPSYNEQFF. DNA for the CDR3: TGTGCCAGCTCACCCCGGGGTAGCGGGCCTTCCTACAATGAGCAGTTCTTC.

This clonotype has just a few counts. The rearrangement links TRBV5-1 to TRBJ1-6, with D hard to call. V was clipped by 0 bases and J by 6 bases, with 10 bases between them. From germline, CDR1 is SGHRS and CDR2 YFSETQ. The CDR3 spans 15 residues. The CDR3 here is CASSLEADSNSPLHF. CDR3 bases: TGCGCCAGCAGCTTGGAGGCTGATAGTAATTCACCCCTCCACTTT.

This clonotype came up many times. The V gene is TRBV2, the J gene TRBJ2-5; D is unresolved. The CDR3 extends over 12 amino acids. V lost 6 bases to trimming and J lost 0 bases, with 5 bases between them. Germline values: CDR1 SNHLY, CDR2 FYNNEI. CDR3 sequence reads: CASRQYQETQYF. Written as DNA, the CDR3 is TGTGCCAGCAGACAGTACCAAGAGACCCAGTACTTC.

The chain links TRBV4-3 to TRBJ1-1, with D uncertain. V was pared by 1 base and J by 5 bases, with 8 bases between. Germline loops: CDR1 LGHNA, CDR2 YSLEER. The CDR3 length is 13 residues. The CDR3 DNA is TGCGCCAGCAGCCAAGCGGGCAGGACTGAAGCTTTCTTT. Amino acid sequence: CASSQAGRTEAFF.

The CDR3 nucleotides are TGCGCCAGCAGGAGCAGCAGAGAGACCCAGTACTTC. Protein: CASRSSRETQYF. The V call is TRBV5-1, the J call TRBJ2-5; the D is unclear. V dropped 5 bases and J dropped 4 bases, with 9 bases sitting between them. Germline assignment: CDR1 SGHRS and CDR2 YFSETQ. CDR3 length equals 12 residues.

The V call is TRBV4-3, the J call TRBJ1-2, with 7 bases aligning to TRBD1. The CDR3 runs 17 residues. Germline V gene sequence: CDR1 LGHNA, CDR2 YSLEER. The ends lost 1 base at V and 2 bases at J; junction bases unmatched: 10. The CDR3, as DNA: TGCGCCAGCAGCCAAGGATTGGGGACAGTCCTAAACTATGGCTACACCTTC. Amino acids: CASSQGLGTVLNYGYTF.

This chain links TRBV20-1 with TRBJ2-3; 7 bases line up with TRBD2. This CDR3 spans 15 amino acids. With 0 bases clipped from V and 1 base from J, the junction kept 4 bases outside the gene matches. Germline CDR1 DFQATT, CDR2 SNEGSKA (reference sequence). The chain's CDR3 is CSAREGLAGTDTQYF. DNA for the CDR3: TGCAGTGCTAGAGAAGGTCTAGCGGGCACAGATACGCAGTATTTT.

This chain's CDR3 is CSVERDVQETQYF. The CDR3 DNA is TGCAGCGTCGAGAGGGACGTCCAAGAGACCCAGTACTTC. The chain links TRBV29-1 to TRBJ2-5; either TRBD1 or TRBD2 may fit D (5 bases each). Trimming cost V 6 bases and J 1 base, with 12 bases left between them. The CDR3 totals 13 residues. Germline-derived CDR1 and CDR2 are SQVTM and ANQGSEA.

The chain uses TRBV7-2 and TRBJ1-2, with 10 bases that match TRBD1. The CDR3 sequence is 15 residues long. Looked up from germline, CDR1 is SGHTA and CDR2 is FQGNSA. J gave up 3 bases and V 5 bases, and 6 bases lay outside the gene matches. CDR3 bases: TGTGCCAGCAGCGCCCAGACAGGGGGCCACTATGGCTACACCTTC. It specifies CASSAQTGGHYGYTF.

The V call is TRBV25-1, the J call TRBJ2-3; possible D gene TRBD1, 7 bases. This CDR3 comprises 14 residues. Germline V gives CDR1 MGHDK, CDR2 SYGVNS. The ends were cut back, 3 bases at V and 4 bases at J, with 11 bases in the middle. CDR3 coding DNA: TGTGCCAGCAGTGACTCAGGGGGGTCAGATACGCAGTATTTT. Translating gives CASSDSGGSDTQYF.

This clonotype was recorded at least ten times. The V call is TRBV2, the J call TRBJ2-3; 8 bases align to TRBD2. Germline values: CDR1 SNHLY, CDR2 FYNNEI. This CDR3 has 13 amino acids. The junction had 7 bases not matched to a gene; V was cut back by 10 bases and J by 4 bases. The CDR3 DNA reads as TGTGCCAACCAGCGGGGGTGGGCAGATACGCAGTATTTT. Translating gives CANQRGWADTQYF.

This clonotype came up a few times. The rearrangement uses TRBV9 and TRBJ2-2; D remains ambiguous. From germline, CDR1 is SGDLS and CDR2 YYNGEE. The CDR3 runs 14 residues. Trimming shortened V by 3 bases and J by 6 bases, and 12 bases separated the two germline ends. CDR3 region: CASSALEKAGELFF. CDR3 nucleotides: TGTGCCAGCAGCGCTCTGGAAAAGGCCGGGGAGCTGTTTTTT. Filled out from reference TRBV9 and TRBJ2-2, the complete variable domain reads DSGVTQTPKHLITATGQRVTLRCSPRSGDLSVYWYQQSLDQGLQFLIQYYNGEERAKGNILERFSAQQFPDLHSELNLSSLELGDSALYFCASSALEKAGELFFGEGSRLTVL.

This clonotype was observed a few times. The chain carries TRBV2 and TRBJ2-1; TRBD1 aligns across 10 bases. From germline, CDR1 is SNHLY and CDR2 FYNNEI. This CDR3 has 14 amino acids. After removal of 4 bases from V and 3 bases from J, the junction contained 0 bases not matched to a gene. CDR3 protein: CASSGTGGYNEQFF. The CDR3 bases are TGTGCCAGCAGTGGGACAGGGGGCTACAATGAGCAGTTCTTC.

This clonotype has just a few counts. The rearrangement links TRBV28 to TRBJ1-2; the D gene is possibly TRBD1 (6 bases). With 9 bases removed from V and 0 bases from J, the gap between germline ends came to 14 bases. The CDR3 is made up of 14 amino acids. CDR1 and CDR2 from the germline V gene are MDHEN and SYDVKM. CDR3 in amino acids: CASQRGVANYGYTF. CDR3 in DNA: TGTGCCAGTCAGAGGGGGGTAGCTAACTATGGCTACACCTTC.

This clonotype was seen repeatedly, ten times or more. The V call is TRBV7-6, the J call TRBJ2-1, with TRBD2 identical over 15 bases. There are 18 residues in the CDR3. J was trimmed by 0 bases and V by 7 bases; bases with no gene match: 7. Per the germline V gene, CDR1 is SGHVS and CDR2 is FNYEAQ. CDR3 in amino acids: CASTGLAGGPSSYNEQFF. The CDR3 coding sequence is TGTGCCAGCACGGGACTAGCGGGGGGCCCGAGCTCCTACAATGAGCAGTTCTTC. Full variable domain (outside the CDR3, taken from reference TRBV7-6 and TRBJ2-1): GAGVSQSPRYKVTKRGQDVALRCDPISGHVSLYWYRQALGQGPEFLTYFNYEAQQDKSGLPNDRFSAERPEGSISTLTIQRTEQRDSAMYRCASTGLAGGPSSYNEQFFGPGTRLTVL.

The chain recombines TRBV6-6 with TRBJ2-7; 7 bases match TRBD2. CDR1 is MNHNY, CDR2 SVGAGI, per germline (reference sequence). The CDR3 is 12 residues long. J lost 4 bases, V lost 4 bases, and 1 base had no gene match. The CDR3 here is CASSWTSYEQYV. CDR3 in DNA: TGTGCCAGCAGTTGGACTAGTTACGAGCAGTACGTC.